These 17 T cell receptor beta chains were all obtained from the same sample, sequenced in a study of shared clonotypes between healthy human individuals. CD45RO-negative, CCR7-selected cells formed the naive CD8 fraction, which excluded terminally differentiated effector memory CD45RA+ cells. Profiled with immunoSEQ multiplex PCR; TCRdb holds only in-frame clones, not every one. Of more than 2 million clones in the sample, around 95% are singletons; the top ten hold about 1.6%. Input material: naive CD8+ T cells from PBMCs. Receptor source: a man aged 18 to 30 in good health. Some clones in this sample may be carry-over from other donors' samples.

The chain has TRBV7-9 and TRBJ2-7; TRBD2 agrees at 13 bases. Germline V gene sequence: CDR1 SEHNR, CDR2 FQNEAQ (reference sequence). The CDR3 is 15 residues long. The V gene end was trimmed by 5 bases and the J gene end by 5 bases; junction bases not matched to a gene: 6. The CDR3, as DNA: TGTGCCAGCAGCACTCGGACTAGCGGGAGCCACGAGCAGTACTTC. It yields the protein CASSTRTSGSHEQYF.

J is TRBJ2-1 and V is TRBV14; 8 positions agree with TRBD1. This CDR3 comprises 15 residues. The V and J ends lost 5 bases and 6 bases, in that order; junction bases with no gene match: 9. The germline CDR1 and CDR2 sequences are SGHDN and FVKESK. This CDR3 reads CASSTRDRRLNEQFF. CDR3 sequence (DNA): TGTGCCAGCAGCACTCGGGACAGGAGGCTCAATGAGCAGTTCTTC.

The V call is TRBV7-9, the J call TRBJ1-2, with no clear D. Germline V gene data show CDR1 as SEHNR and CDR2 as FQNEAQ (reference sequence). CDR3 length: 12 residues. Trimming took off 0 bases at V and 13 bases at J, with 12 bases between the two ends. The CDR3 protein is CASSLAGSLVTF. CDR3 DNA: TGTGCCAGCAGCTTAGCCGGGAGTTTAGTCACCTTC.

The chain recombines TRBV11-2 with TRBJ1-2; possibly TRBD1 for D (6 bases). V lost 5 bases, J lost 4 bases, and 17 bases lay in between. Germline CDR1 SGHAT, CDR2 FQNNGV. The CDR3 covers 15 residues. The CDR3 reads CASSPLDSRFYGYTF. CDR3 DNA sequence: TGTGCCAGCAGCCCATTGGACAGTCGCTTCTATGGCTACACCTTC.

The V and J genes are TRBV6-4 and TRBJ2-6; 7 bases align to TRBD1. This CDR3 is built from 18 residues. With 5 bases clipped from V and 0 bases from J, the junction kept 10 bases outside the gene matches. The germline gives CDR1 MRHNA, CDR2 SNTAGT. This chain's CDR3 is CASSKDRFDYSGANVLTF. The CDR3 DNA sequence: TGTGCCAGCAGTAAGGACAGGTTTGACTACTCTGGGGCCAACGTCCTGACTTTC.

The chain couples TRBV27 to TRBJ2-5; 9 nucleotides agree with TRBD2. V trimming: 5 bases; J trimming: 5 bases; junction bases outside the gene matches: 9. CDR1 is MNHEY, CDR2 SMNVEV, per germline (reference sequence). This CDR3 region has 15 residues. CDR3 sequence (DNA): TGTGCCAGCAGTGAGGGCGGGAGGGCCGAGGAGACCCAGTACTTC. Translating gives CASSEGGRAEETQYF.

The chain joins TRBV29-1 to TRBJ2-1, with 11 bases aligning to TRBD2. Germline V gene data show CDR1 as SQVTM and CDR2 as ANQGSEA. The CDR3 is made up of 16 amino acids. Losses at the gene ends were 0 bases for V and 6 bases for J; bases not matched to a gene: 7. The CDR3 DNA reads TGCAGCGTTGAAGATCTAGCGGGAGGCCTCAGCAATGAGCAGTTCTTC. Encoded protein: CSVEDLAGGLSNEQFF.

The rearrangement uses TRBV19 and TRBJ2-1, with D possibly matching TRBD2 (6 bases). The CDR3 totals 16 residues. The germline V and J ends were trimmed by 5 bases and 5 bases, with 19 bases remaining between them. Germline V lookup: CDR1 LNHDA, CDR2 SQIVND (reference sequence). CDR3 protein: CASSYLGPRGDNEQFF. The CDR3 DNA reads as TGTGCCAGTAGTTACTTGGGACCCCGCGGGGACAATGAGCAGTTCTTC.

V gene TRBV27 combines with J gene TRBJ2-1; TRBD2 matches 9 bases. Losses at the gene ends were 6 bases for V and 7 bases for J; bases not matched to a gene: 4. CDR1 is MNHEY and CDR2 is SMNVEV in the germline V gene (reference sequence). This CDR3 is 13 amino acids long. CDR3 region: CASSRTSVNEQFF. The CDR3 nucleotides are TGTGCCAGCAGCAGGACTAGCGTGAATGAGCAGTTCTTC.

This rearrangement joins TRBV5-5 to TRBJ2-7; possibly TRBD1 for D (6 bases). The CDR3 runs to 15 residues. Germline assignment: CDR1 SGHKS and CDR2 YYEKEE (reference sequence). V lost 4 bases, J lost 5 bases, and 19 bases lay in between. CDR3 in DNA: TGTGCCAGCAGCGGCATACAGGGTTTCGGGGACGAGCAGTACTTC. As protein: CASSGIQGFGDEQYF. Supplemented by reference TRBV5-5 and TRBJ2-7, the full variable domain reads DAGVTQSPTHLIKTRGQQVTLRCSPISGHKSVSWYQQVLGQGPQFIFQYYEKEERGRGNFPDRFSARQFPNYSSELNVNALLLGDSALYLCASSGIQGFGDEQYFGPGTRLTVT.

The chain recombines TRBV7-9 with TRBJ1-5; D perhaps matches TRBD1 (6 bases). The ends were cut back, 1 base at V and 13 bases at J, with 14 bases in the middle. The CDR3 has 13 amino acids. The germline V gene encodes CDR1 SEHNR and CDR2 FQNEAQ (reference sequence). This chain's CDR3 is CASSLDYQGRQHF. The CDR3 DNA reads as TGTGCCAGCAGCTTAGATTATCAGGGGAGGCAGCATTTT.

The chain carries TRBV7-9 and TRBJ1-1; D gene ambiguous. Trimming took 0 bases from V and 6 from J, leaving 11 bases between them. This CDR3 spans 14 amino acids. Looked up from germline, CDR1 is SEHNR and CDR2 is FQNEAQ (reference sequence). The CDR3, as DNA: TGTGCCAGCAGCTTAGCTCCCGGAGGCGCTGAAGCTTTCTTT. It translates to CASSLAPGGAEAFF.

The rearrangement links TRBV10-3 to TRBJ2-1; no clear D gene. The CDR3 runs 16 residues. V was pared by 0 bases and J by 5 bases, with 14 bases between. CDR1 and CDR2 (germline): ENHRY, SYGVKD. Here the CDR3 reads CAISESGTPVDNEQFF. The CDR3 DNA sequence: TGTGCCATCAGTGAGTCTGGCACTCCGGTGGACAATGAGCAGTTCTTC.

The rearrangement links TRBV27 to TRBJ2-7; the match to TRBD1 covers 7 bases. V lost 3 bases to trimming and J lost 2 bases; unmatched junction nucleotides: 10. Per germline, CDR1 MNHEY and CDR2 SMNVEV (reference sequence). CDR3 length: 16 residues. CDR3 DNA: TGTGCCAGCAGTTTCCACCCACAGGGGAGTGCCTACGAGCAGTACTTC. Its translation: CASSFHPQGSAYEQYF.

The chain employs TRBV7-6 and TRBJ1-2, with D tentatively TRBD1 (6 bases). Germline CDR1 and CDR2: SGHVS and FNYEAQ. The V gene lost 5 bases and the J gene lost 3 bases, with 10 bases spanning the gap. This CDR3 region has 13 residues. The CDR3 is CASSRGGYYGYTF. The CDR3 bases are TGTGCCAGCAGCAGAGGGGGGTACTATGGCTACACCTTC.

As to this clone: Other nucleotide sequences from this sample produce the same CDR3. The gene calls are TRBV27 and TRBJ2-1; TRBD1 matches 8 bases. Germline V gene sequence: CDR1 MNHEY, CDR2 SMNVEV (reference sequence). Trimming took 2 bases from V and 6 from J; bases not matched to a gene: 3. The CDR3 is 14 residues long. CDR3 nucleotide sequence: TGTGCCAGCAGTTTAAGGGACAGGTCCAATGAGCAGTTCTTC. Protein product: CASSLRDRSNEQFF.

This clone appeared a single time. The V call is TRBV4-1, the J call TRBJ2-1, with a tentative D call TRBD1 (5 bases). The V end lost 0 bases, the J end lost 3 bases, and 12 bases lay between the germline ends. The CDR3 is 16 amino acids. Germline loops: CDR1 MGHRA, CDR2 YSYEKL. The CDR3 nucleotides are TGCGCCAGCAGCCAAGATGACAGCCCCTTCTACAATGAGCAGTTCTTC. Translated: CASSQDDSPFYNEQFF.